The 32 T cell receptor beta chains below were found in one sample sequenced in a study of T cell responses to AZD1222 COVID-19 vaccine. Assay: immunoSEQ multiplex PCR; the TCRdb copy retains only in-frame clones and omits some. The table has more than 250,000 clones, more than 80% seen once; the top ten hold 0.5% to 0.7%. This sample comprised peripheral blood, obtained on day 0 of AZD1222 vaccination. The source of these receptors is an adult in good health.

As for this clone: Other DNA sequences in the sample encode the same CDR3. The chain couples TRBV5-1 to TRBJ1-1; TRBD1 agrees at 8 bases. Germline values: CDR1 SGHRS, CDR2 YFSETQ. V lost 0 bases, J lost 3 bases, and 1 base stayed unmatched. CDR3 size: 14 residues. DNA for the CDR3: TGCGCCAGCAGCTTGGGACAGGGGTACACTGAAGCTTTCTTT. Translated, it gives CASSLGQGYTEAFF.

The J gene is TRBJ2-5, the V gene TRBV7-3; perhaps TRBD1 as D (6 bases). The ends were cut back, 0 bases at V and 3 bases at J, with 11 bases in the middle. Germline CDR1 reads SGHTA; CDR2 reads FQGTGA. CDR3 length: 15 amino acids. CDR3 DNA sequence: TGTGCCAGCAGCTTAACACAGGGCAGAGAAGAGACCCAGTACTTC. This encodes CASSLTQGREETQYF. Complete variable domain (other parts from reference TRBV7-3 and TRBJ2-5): GAGVSQTPSNKVTEKGKYVELRCDPISGHTALYWYRQSLGQGPEFLIYFQGTGAADDSGLPNDRFFAVRPEGSVSTLKIQRTERGDSAVYLCASSLTQGREETQYFGPGTRLLVL.

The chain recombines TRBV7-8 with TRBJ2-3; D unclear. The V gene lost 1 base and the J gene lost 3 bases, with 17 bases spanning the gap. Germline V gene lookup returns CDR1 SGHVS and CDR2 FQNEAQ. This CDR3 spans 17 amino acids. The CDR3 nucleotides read TGTGCCAGCAGCTTAGAGTCCCGCCCAGACCGAACAGATACGCAGTATTTT. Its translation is CASSLESRPDRTDTQYF.

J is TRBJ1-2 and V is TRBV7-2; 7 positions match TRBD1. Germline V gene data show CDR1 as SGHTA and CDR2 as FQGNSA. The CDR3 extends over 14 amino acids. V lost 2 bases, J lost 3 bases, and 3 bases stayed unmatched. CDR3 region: CASSLNRGDYGYTF. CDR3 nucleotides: TGTGCCAGCAGCTTAAACAGGGGCGACTATGGCTACACCTTC.

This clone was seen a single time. CDR3: CASSGVSGRGNEQFF. The CDR3 DNA is TGTGCCAGCAGCGGCGTCAGCGGGAGGGGGAATGAGCAGTTCTTC. The chain recombines TRBV11-2 with TRBJ2-1; 10 bases match TRBD2. CDR1 SGHAT and CDR2 FQNNGV come from the germline V gene. The CDR3 runs 15 residues. Trimming at V came to 5 bases and at J to 7 bases, leaving 8 bases not matched to a gene. Complete variable domain (other parts from reference TRBV11-2 and TRBJ2-1): EAGVAQSPRYKIIEKRQSVAFWCNPISGHATLYWYQQILGQGPKLLIQFQNNGVVDDSQLPKDRFSAERLKGVDSTLKIQPAKLEDSAVYLCASSGVSGRGNEQFFGPGTRLTVL.

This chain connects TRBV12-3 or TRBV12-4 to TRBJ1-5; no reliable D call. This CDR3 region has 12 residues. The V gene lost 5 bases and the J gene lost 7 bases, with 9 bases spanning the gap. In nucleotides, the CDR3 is TGTGCCAGCAGTATCCGGAGACAGCCCCAGCATTTT. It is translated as CASSIRRQPQHF.

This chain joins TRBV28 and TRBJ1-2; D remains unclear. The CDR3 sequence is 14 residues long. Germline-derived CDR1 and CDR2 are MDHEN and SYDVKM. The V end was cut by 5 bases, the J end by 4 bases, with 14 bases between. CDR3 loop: CASSTTWETYGYTF. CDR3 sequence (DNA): TGTGCCAGCAGTACAACGTGGGAGACCTATGGCTACACCTTC.

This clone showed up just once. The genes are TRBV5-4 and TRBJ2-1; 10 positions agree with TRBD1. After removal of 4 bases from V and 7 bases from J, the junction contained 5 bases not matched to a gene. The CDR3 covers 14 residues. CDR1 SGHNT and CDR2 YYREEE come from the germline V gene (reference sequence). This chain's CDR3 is CASSLDRGQNEQFF. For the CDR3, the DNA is TGTGCCAGCAGCCTAGACAGGGGGCAGAATGAGCAGTTCTTC.

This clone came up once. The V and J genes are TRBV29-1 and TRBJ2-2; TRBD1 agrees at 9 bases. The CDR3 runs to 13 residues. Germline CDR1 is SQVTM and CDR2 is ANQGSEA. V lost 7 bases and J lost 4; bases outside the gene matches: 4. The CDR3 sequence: CSGGQGTTGELFF. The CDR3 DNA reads TGCAGCGGGGGACAGGGAACCACCGGGGAGCTGTTTTTT.

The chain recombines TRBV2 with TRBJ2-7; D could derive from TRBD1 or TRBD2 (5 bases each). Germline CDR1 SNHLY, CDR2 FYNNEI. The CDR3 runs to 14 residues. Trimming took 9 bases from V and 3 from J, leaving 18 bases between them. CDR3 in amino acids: CASNPGLAHYEQYF. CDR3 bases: TGTGCCAGTAATCCGGGGCTAGCCCACTACGAGCAGTACTTC.

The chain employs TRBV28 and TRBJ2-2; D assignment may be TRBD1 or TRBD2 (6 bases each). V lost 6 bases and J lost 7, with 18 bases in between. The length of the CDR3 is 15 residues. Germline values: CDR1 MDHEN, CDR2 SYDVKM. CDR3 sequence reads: CASRPGARGRGELFF. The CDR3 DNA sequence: TGTGCCAGCAGGCCGGGGGCCCGGGGACGCGGGGAGCTGTTTTTT.

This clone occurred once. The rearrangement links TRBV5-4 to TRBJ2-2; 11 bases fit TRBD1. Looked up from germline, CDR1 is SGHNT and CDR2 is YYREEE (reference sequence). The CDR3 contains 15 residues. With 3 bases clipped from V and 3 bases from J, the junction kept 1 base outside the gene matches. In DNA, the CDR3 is TGTGCCAGCAGCTCGGGACAGGGGGACACCGGGGAGCTGTTTTTT. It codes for CASSSGQGDTGELFF.

The CDR3 DNA is TGTGCCAGCAGTTTCCCAAGACAGGGAGGTTCACCCCTCCACTTT. Protein: CASSFPRQGGSPLHF. V and J are TRBV28 and TRBJ1-6, with TRBD1 matching 7 bases. Per the germline V gene, CDR1 is MDHEN and CDR2 is SYDVKM. The CDR3 loop spans 15 amino acids. The trim removed 3 bases at V and 9 bases at J, leaving 8 bases unmatched.

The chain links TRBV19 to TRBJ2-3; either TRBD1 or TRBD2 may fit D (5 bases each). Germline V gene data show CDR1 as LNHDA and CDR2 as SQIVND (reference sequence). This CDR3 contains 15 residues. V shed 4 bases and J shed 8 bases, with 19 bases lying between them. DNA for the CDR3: TGTGCCAGTAGTAGGTATCAGGGAGTTCGGGGTACGCAGTATTTT. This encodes CASSRYQGVRGTQYF.

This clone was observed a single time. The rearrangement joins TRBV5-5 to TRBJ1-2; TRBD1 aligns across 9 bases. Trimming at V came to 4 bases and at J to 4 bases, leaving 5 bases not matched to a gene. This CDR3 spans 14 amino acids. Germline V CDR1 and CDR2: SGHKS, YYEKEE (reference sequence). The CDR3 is CASSQDRGFYGYTF. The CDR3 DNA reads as TGTGCCAGCAGCCAGGACAGGGGTTTCTATGGCTACACCTTC.

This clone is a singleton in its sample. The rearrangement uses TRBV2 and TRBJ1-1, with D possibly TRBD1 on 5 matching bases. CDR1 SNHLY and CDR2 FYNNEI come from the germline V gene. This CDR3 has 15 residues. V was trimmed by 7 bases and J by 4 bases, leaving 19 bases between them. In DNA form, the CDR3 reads TGTGCCAGCAATCCCCAAGTGGGGGGGAGCACTGAAGCTTTCTTT. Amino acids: CASNPQVGGSTEAFF.

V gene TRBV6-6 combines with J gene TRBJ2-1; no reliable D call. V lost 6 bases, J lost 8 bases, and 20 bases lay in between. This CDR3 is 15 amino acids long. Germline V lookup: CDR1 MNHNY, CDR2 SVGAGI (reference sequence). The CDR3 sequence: CASSSTSSRPHEQFF. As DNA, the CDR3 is TGTGCCAGCAGCTCGACGTCGAGCAGACCCCATGAGCAGTTCTTC.

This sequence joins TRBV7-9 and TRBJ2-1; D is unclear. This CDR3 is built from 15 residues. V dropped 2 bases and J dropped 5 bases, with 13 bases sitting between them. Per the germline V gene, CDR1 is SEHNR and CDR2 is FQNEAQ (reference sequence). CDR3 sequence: CASSLNSRANNEQFF. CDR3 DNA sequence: TGTGCCAGCAGCTTAAACTCCCGGGCCAACAATGAGCAGTTCTTC.

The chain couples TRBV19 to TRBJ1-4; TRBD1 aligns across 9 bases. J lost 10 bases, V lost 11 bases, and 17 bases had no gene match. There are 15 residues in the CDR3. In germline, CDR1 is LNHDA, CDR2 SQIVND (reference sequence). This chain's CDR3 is CAVQKPGTGMGKLFF. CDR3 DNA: TGTGCCGTACAAAAGCCCGGGACAGGGATGGGAAAACTGTTTTTT.

CDR3 nucleotides: TGTGCCAGCACCCTTGAGAGACTTTTGAACACCGGGGAGCTGTTTTTT. It is translated as CASTLERLLNTGELFF. V usage is TRBV27 and J usage is TRBJ2-2; no firm D call. The V gene's germline CDR1 is MNHEY and CDR2 SMNVEV (reference sequence). This CDR3 has 16 residues. Trimming cost V 7 bases and J 1 base, with 16 bases left between them.

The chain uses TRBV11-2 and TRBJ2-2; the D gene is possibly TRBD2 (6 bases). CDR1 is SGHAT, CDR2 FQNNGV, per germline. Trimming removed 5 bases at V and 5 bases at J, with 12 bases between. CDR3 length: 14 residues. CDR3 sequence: CASSQPGRTGELFF. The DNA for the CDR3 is TGTGCCAGCAGCCAACCAGGGAGGACCGGGGAGCTGTTTTTT.

CDR3 sequence reads: CSASMSGRRFF. CDR3 DNA sequence: TGCAGTGCTAGTATGAGCGGGAGGAGGTTCTTC. The chain couples TRBV20-1 to TRBJ2-1, with 9 bases aligning to TRBD2. CDR3 length equals 11 residues. V dropped 3 bases and J dropped 15; count of bases not matched to a gene: 6. Germline loops: CDR1 DFQATT, CDR2 SNEGSKA (reference sequence).

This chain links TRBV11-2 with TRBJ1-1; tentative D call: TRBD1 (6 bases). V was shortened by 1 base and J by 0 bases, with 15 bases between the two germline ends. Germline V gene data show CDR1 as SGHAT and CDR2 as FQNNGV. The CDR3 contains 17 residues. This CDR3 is CASSLGGGGGLNTEAFF. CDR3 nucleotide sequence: TGTGCCAGCAGCTTAGGAGGGGGGGGTGGATTGAACACTGAAGCTTTCTTT.

The CDR3 bases are TGTGCCTGGGGGACAGAGAACAATCAGCCCCAGCATTTT. This encodes CAWGTENNQPQHF. This sequence joins TRBV30 and TRBJ1-5; 7 bases fit TRBD1. The CDR3 consists of 13 residues. Germline V gene sequence: CDR1 GTSNPN, CDR2 SVGIG (reference sequence). Germline trimming cut 5 bases from V and 3 bases from J; bases unmatched to any gene: 4.

The chain's CDR3 is CASSPRETGNTIYF. CDR3 bases: TGTGCCAGCAGCCCCAGGGAAACTGGAAACACCATATATTTT. The V call is TRBV3-1 (or the pseudogene TRBV3-2), the J call TRBJ1-3; the D gene is possibly TRBD1 (5 bases). CDR3 length: 14 residues. Trimming removed 4 bases at V and 2 bases at J, with 9 bases between. Germline lookup yields CDR1 LGHDT and CDR2 YNNKEL (reference sequence).

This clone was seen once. For the CDR3, the DNA is TGTGCCAGCAGCTTAGCAGCGTGGTACCAAGAGACCCAGTACTTC. This encodes CASSLAAWYQETQYF. The chain uses TRBV7-2 and TRBJ2-5; no definite D call. Trimming stripped 0 bases from V and 0 bases from J, with 8 bases between. From germline, CDR1 is SGHTA and CDR2 FQGNSA. This CDR3 is 15 amino acids long.

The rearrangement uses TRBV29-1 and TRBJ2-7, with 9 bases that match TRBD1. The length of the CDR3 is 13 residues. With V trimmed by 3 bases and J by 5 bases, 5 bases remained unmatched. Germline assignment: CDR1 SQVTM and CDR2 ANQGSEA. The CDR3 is CSVEGQGKDEQYF. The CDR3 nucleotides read TGCAGCGTTGAGGGACAGGGTAAGGACGAGCAGTACTTC.

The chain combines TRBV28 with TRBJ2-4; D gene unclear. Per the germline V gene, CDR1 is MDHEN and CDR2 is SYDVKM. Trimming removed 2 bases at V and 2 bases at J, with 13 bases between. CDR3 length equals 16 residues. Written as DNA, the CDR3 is TGTGCCAGCAGTTTACTCTCCGAGGAGTCCAAAAACATTCAGTACTTC. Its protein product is CASSLLSEESKNIQYF. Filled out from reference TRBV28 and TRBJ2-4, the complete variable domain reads DVKVTQSSRYLVKRTGEKVFLECVQDMDHENMFWYRQDPGLGLRLIYFSYDVKMKEKGDIPEGYSVSREKKERFSLILESASTNQTSMYLCASSLLSEESKNIQYFGAGTRLSVL.

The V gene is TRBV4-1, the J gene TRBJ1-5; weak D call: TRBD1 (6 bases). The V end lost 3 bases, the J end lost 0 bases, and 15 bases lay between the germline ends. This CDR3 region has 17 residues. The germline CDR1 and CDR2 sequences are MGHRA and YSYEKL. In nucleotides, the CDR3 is TGCGCCAGCAGCCAGGGGGTGACAGGTTATAGCAATCAGCCCCAGCATTTT. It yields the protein CASSQGVTGYSNQPQHF.

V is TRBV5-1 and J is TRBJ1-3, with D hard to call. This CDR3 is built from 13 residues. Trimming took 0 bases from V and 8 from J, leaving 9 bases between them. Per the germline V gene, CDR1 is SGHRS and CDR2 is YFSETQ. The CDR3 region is CASSLGATDTIYF. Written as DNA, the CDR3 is TGCGCCAGCAGCTTGGGGGCAACGGACACCATATATTTT.

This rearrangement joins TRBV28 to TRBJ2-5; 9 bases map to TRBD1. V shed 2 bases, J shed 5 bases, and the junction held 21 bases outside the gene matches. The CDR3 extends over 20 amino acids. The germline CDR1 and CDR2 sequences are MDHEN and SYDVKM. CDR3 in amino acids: CASSLRKWRDRARIRETQYF. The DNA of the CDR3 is TGTGCCAGCAGTTTACGAAAGTGGAGGGACAGGGCCCGAATAAGGGAGACCCAGTACTTC.

This CDR3 reads CAQSVDRGNTIYF. The CDR3, as DNA: TGTGCCCAGTCGGTAGACCGTGGAAACACCATATATTTT. The V and J genes are TRBV30 and TRBJ1-3; the D is unclear. With 8 bases removed from V and 3 bases from J, the gap between germline ends came to 14 bases. Germline CDR1 GTSNPN, CDR2 SVGIG (reference sequence). There are 13 residues in the CDR3.